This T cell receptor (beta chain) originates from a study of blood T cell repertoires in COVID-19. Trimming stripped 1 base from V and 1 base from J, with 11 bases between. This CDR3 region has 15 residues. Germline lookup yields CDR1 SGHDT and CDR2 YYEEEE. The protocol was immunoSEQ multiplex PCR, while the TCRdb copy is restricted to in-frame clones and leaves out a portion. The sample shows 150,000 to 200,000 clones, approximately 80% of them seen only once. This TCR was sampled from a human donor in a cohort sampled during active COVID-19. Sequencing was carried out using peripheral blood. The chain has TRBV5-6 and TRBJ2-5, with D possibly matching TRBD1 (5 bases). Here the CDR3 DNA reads TGTGCCAGCAGCTTGCTGGGCAGGGCCCAAGAGACCCAGTACTTC. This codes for CASSLLGRAQETQYF. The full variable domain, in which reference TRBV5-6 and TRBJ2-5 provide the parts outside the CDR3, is DAGVTQSPTHLIKTRGQQVTLRCSPKSGHDTVSWYQQALGQGPQFIFQYYEEEERQRGNFPDRFSGHQFPNYSSELNVNALLLGDSALYLCASSLLGRAQETQYFGPGTRLLVL.